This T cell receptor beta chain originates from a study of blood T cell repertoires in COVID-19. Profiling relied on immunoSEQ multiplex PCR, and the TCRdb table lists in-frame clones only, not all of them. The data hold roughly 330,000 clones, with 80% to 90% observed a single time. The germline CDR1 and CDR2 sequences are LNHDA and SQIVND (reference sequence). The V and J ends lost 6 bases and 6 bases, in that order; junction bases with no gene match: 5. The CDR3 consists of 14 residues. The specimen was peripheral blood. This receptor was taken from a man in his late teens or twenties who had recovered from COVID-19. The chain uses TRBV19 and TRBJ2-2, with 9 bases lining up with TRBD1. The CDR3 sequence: CASSLQGASGELFF. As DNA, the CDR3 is TGTGCCAGTAGCTTACAGGGGGCATCCGGGGAGCTGTTTTTT.